These 22 T cell receptor beta chains originate from one sample sequenced in a study of cytomegalovirus exposure and HLA in healthy donors (TCRdb year 2017). Libraries were built with the immunoSEQ multiplex PCR assay. The clones in this table, taken by TCRdb from immuneACCESS, are in-frame only. Not every clone is retained; where verified, under half of the shortfall comes from an unresolved V gene, and the cause of the rest is unknown. For this sample there are around 250,000 clones; around 90% appear just once. Jointly, the top ten make up approximately 3.1% of the sample. Sequenced material: PBMCs. The receptors derive from a woman aged 25 to 39 in good health and CMV-seronegative.

This chain joins TRBV27 and TRBJ2-2; 8 nucleotides line up with TRBD2. This CDR3 contains 14 residues. In germline, CDR1 is MNHEY, CDR2 SMNVEV (reference sequence). Trimming took 5 bases from V and 11 from J; bases not matched to a gene: 10. The CDR3 DNA follows: TGTGCCAGCAGTCCAGGCTCGAGCGGGGGCGAGCTGTTTTTT. It translates to CASSPGSSGGELFF.

The gene calls are TRBV5-1 and TRBJ2-3; D not resolved. The V gene lost 2 bases and the J gene lost 1 base, with 14 bases spanning the gap. CDR1 is SGHRS, CDR2 YFSETQ, per germline. CDR3 length equals 16 residues. CDR3 nucleotide sequence: TGCGCCAGCAGCTTCAGAGCAGGATATCGCACAGATACGCAGTATTTT. It is translated as CASSFRAGYRTDTQYF.

The chain carries TRBV27 and TRBJ2-3, with TRBD2 matching 7 bases. CDR1 is MNHEY and CDR2 is SMNVEV in the germline V gene (reference sequence). Trimming removed 2 bases from V and 1 base from J; junction bases left unmatched: 3. The CDR3 loop spans 15 amino acids. CDR3 loop: CASSLGGLGTDTQYF. The DNA of the CDR3 is TGTGCCAGCAGTTTAGGAGGACTAGGCACAGATACGCAGTATTTT.

This chain links TRBV6-1 with TRBJ1-2, with 7 nucleotides matching TRBD1. The length of the CDR3 is 15 residues. With V trimmed by 1 base and J by 3 bases, 5 bases remained unmatched. The germline V gene has CDR1 MNHNS and CDR2 SASEGT. This CDR3 reads CASSEGNRGYYGYTF. The CDR3 bases are TGTGCCAGCAGTGAAGGGAACAGGGGCTACTATGGCTACACCTTC.

The V gene is TRBV5-6, the J gene TRBJ2-7; D may correspond to TRBD1 or TRBD2 (5 bases each). The CDR3 sequence is 16 residues long. From germline, CDR1 is SGHDT and CDR2 YYEEEE. V was pared by 3 bases and J by 2 bases, with 18 bases between. The CDR3 reads CASSSGWGTQAYEQYF. In DNA, the CDR3 is TGTGCCAGCAGCTCCGGGTGGGGGACCCAAGCCTACGAGCAGTACTTC. The complete variable domain, with remaining parts taken from reference TRBV5-6 and TRBJ2-7, reads DAGVTQSPTHLIKTRGQQVTLRCSPKSGHDTVSWYQQALGQGPQFIFQYYEEEERQRGNFPDRFSGHQFPNYSSELNVNALLLGDSALYLCASSSGWGTQAYEQYFGPGTRLTVT.

The chain is built from TRBV5-4 and TRBJ2-7; tentative D call: TRBD1 (6 bases). Germline CDR1 SGHNT, CDR2 YYREEE (reference sequence). Trimming cost V 3 bases and J 2 bases, with 15 bases left between them. The CDR3 loop spans 15 amino acids. The CDR3 region has the DNA TGTGCCAGCAGCTCACAGGGATCCGTCCCCTACGAGCAGTACTTC. It specifies CASSSQGSVPYEQYF.

The V call is TRBV5-4, the J call TRBJ2-7; D is unresolved. CDR3 size: 13 residues. The ends were cut back, 4 bases at V and 5 bases at J, with 13 bases in the middle. Germline V gives CDR1 SGHNT, CDR2 YYREEE (reference sequence). This CDR3 reads CASSLPPSDEQYF. CDR3 nucleotides: TGTGCCAGCAGCCTCCCGCCGTCGGACGAGCAGTACTTC.

The chain recombines TRBV19 with TRBJ1-2; 7 nucleotides match TRBD1. Germline V gene sequence: CDR1 LNHDA, CDR2 SQIVND (reference sequence). The CDR3 length is 11 residues. The V gene end was trimmed by 5 bases and the J gene end by 13 bases; junction bases not matched to a gene: 7. The CDR3 protein is CASSYTGARTF. CDR3 DNA sequence: TGTGCCAGTAGTTACACAGGGGCCCGCACCTTC.

The chain recombines TRBV9 with TRBJ2-1, with 10 positions matching TRBD2. In germline, CDR1 is SGDLS, CDR2 YYNGEE. J gave up 0 bases and V 0 bases, and 9 bases lay outside the gene matches. The CDR3 sequence is 19 residues long. The CDR3: CASSVVQREGQSSYNEQFF. The CDR3 bases are TGTGCCAGCAGCGTAGTCCAGCGGGAGGGCCAAAGCTCCTACAATGAGCAGTTCTTC.

V gene TRBV18 combines with J gene TRBJ2-5, with 9 bases identical to TRBD1. Germline loops: CDR1 KGHSH, CDR2 LQKENI. The J segment lost 1 base and the V segment lost 2 bases, leaving 20 bases of the junction unmatched. The CDR3 contains 21 residues. The CDR3 region has the DNA TGTGCCAGCTCACCAAAAGATCCGGGACAGGGTACCTATACCTCCCAAGAGACCCAGTACTTC. Protein: CASSPKDPGQGTYTSQETQYF. The full variable domain, in which reference TRBV18 and TRBJ2-5 provide the parts outside the CDR3, is NAGVMQNPRHLVRRRGQEARLRCSPMKGHSHVYWYRQLPEEGLKFMVYLQKENIIDESGMPKERFSAEFPKEGPSILRIQQVVRGDSAAYFCASSPKDPGQGTYTSQETQYFGPGTRLLVL.

V usage is TRBV6-5 and J usage is TRBJ1-1; D uncertain. Germline loops: CDR1 MNHEY, CDR2 SVGAGI. CDR3 length: 11 residues. V was pared by 9 bases and J by 1 base, with 6 bases between. The CDR3 coding sequence is TGTGCCAGTATAAGGAACACTGAAGCTTTCTTT. Translating it yields CASIRNTEAFF.

The V gene is TRBV28, the J gene TRBJ2-7, with 9 bases aligning to TRBD2. The germline V gene encodes CDR1 MDHEN and CDR2 SYDVKM. V was pared by 5 bases and J by 7 bases, with 18 bases of the junction left unmatched. This CDR3 is 17 amino acids long. CDR3 sequence (DNA): TGTGCCAGCAGTCCTCTAGAGGGACTAGCCGGGTTTGGGGAGCAGTACTTC. This codes for CASSPLEGLAGFGEQYF.

CDR3: CASSYSGTGNSEQYF. Here the CDR3 DNA reads TGTGCCAGCAGTTACTCGGGGACAGGGAACAGCGAGCAGTACTTC. The chain is built from TRBV6-5 and TRBJ2-7, with 9 bases matching TRBD1. This CDR3 is built from 15 residues. The J segment lost 6 bases and the V segment lost 0 bases, leaving 6 bases of the junction unmatched. The V gene's germline CDR1 is MNHEY and CDR2 SVGAGI.

V usage is TRBV11-2 and J usage is TRBJ2-2; D call uncertain. CDR3 size: 16 residues. CDR1 and CDR2 (germline): SGHAT, FQNNGV. The V end was cut by 10 bases, the J end by 0 bases, with 18 bases between. Written as DNA, the CDR3 is TGTGCCATCCCAGTCTCCCCAGTATCGAACACCGGGGAGCTGTTTTTT. Residues: CAIPVSPVSNTGELFF.

The chain combines TRBV28 with TRBJ2-7, with D perhaps matching TRBD1 (5 bases). Trimming took off 4 bases at V and 1 base at J, with 11 bases between the two ends. This CDR3 is built from 14 residues. CDR1 and CDR2 (germline): MDHEN, SYDVKM. Written as DNA, the CDR3 is TGTGCCAGCAGTTATAGACAGCAGTCCTACGAGCAGTACTTC. Residues: CASSYRQQSYEQYF.

The chain employs TRBV27 and TRBJ1-4; D is unclear. V gave up 0 bases and J gave up 4 bases, with 15 bases separating them. The CDR3 runs 17 residues. Germline values: CDR1 MNHEY, CDR2 SMNVEV (reference sequence). CDR3 nucleotides: TGTGCCAGCAGTTTATCGATTTTGGGGTTCGGTAATGAAAAACTGTTTTTT. As protein: CASSLSILGFGNEKLFF.

The genes are TRBV30 and TRBJ1-3; D gene unclear. Deletions cut 3 bases from V and 2 bases from J, with 5 bases between. The germline V gene encodes CDR1 GTSNPN and CDR2 SVGIG (reference sequence). CDR3 size: 12 residues. CDR3 loop: CAWSPTGNTIYF. The DNA of the CDR3 is TGTGCCTGGAGCCCCACTGGAAACACCATATATTTT.

The chain recombines TRBV6-1 with TRBJ2-1, with D perhaps TRBD1 (6 bases). Germline V lookup: CDR1 MNHNS, CDR2 SASEGT. CDR3 size: 18 residues. The germline V and J ends were trimmed by 1 base and 2 bases, with 18 bases remaining between them. The chain's CDR3 is CASSEGPDTGSPYNEQFF. In DNA form, the CDR3 reads TGTGCCAGCAGTGAAGGTCCTGATACAGGGTCACCCTACAATGAGCAGTTCTTC.

The chain couples TRBV10-3 to TRBJ2-7; D not resolved. This CDR3 comprises 11 residues. Germline values: CDR1 ENHRY, CDR2 SYGVKD. Trimming cost V 3 bases and J 7 bases, with 7 bases left between them. Here the CDR3 reads CAISESMEQYF. The CDR3 DNA reads TGTGCCATCAGTGAATCTATGGAGCAGTACTTC.

V and J are TRBV5-6 and TRBJ2-6; D not certain. Germline loops: CDR1 SGHDT, CDR2 YYEEEE. V was pared by 1 base and J by 0 bases, with 5 bases between. The CDR3 runs 15 residues. CDR3: CASSLRVSGANVLTF. The CDR3 region has the DNA TGTGCCAGCAGCTTGCGGGTCTCTGGGGCCAACGTCCTGACTTTC.

This chain uses TRBV11-2 with TRBJ2-2; TRBD1 agrees at 10 bases. The V gene's germline CDR1 is SGHAT and CDR2 FQNNGV. This CDR3 comprises 17 residues. Germline trimming cut 4 bases from V and 2 bases from J; bases unmatched to any gene: 7. CDR3 residues: CASSSPRDRGNTGELFF. CDR3 nucleotides: TGTGCCAGCAGCTCGCCTCGGGACAGGGGCAACACCGGGGAGCTGTTTTTT.

The table lists this clone with a count of one. The chain recombines TRBV19 with TRBJ1-4, with D unclear. The germline V and J ends were trimmed by 5 bases and 4 bases, with 14 bases remaining between them. CDR3 length equals 15 residues. Germline CDR1 reads LNHDA; CDR2 reads SQIVND (reference sequence). The CDR3: CASSAMTASNEKLFF. In nucleotides, the CDR3 is TGTGCCAGTAGTGCAATGACGGCGAGTAATGAAAAACTGTTTTTT.